The clone carrying this TCR beta chain was seen repeatedly, ten times or more. What it binds is not known. The CDR3 extends over 14 amino acids. The germline V gene encodes CDR1 SGHVS and CDR2 FNYEAQ. V lost 3 bases and J lost 9, with 15 bases in between. This sample was included in a study of T cells after posttransplantation cyclophosphamide. The study's findings and limits: Blood and skin or GI T cell repertoires showed limited TRB overlap. Later post-transplant blood repertoires were often dominated by donor CD8+ memory clones.

Clones were read by immunoSEQ multiplex PCR, and TCRdb kept only the in-frame ones, dropping some. This sample comprises about 33,000 clones, none seen once only. Sequencing was carried out using PBMCs. The J gene is TRBJ2-1, the V gene TRBV7-6, with D possibly being TRBD2 (6 bases). This TCR was recovered from a woman in her thirties in good health and a related stem cell transplant donor. As DNA, the CDR3 is TGTGCCAGCAGCTTGTCGGGCACCGGGGGTGAGCAGTTCTTC. This gives the protein CASSLSGTGGEQFF. Full variable domain (rest looked up from reference TRBV7-6 and TRBJ2-1): GAGVSQSPRYKVTKRGQDVALRCDPISGHVSLYWYRQALGQGPEFLTYFNYEAQQDKSGLPNDRFSAERPEGSISTLTIQRTEQRDSAMYRCASSLSGTGGEQFFGPGTRLTVL.